This TCR beta chain derives from a study of T cells in Graves' hyperthyroidism and ophthalmopathy. It was uncontrolled infection, other autoimmune disease, pregnancy or lactation that excluded patients. A roughly 9.7 ml volume of fresh peripheral blood provided the PBMCs. RNA transcripts provided the source from which TCR beta CDR3 regions were amplified. HTBI primers were used for first-round RT-PCR of the TCR CDR3. TCRdb processed the multiplex PCR reads anew with MiXCR; each CDR3 protein has one entry. The table lists about 840,000 distinct CDR3 sequences, 35% to 40% of them singletons. The CDR3 runs to 13 residues. V gave up 4 bases and J gave up 2 bases, with 9 bases separating them. Per the germline V gene, CDR1 is SEHNR and CDR2 is FQNEAQ (reference sequence).

The rearrangement joins TRBV7-9 to TRBJ2-7; D not certain. Sample: blood. This sequence was found in a man aged 18 to 29 with Graves' hyperthyroidism. CDR3 nucleotide sequence: TGTGCCAGCAGCTCCTCGGATCCCTACGAGCAGTACTTC. This sequence encodes CASSSSDPYEQYF. Full variable domain (remainder filled in from reference TRBV7-9 and TRBJ2-7): DTGVSQNPRHKITKRGQNVTFRCDPISEHNRLYWYRQTLGQGPEFLTYFQNEAQLEKSRLLSDRFSAERPKGSFSTLEIQRTEQGDSAMYLCASSSSDPYEQYFGPGTRLTVT.